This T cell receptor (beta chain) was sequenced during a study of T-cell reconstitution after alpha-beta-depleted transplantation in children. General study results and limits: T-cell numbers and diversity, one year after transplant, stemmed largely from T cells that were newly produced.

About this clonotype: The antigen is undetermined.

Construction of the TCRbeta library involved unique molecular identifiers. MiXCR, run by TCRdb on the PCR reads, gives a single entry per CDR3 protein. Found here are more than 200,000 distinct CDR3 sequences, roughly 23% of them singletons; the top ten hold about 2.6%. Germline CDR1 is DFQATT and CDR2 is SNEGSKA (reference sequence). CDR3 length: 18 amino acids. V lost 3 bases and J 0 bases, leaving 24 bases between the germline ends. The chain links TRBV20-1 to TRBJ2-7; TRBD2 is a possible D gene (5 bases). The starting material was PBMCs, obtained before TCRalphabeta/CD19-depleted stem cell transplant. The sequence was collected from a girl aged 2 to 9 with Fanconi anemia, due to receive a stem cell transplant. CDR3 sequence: CSASTPRSRTVRSYEQYF. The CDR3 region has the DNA TGCAGTGCTAGTACCCCCCGATCTAGGACTGTGCGCTCCTACGAGCAGTACTTC.